A selection of T cell receptor beta chains follows, all from one sample in a study of technical replicates of blood from a handful of donors. Data came from immunoSEQ multiplex PCR; TCRdb stores just in-frame clones and leaves some out. This sample has fewer than 100,000 clones, with approximately 95% found just once. Material for sequencing was T cells isolated from PBMCs. These receptor sequences come from a human donor in good health. Both conserved end residues are part of each CDR3. Each record gives: D gene, J gene, clone size, V gene, CDR3 protein, CDR3 DNA. The D gene is left open where the match is weak. Clone size, where shown, is once, few, many, or a class for clones that have expanded.

>TRBD1|TRBJ2-1|.|TRBV2
CASRARDRGIWFF
TGTGCCAGCAGAGCTCGGGACAGGGGTATTTGGTTCTTC
>TRBD1|TRBJ1-5|.|TRBV5-1
CASSLGDREQPQHF
TGCGCCAGCAGCTTGGGGGACAGGGAACAGCCCCAGCATTTT
>.|TRBJ1-6|.|TRBV15
CATSNLVSPLHF
TGTGCCACCAGCAATTTAGTGTCACCCCTCCACTTT
>TRBD2|TRBJ2-3|.|TRBV5-4
CASSLAGGRVSTDTQYF
TGTGCCAGCAGCTTAGCGGGAGGAAGAGTGAGCACAGATACGCAGTATTTT
>TRBD1|TRBJ2-7|.|TRBV29-1
CSGVNRDRGLEQYF
TGCAGCGGCGTAAACCGGGACAGGGGGCTCGAGCAGTACTTC
>.|TRBJ1-1|.|TRBV5-1
CASSFRQMNTEAFF
TGCGCCAGCAGCTTTAGACAAATGAACACTGAAGCTTTCTTT
>.|TRBJ1-2|.|TRBV29-1
CSVHGGENYGYTF
TGCAGCGTTCATGGGGGGGAAAACTATGGCTACACCTTC
>.|TRBJ2-3|once|TRBV7-3
CASSVREISGTDTQYF
TGTGCCAGCAGCGTTAGGGAGATCAGCGGCACAGATACGCAGTATTTT
>TRBD1|TRBJ1-2|.|TRBV27
CASSPRQGKNGYTF
TGTGCCAGCAGTCCCCGACAGGGGAAGAATGGCTACACCTTC
>.|TRBJ2-1|.|TRBV6-1
CASSPRGEQFF
TGTGCCAGCAGTCCCCGGGGAGAGCAGTTCTTC
>.|TRBJ1-2|.|TRBV11-2
CASSSSQVLNYGYTF
TGTGCCAGCAGCTCTAGCCAGGTCCTTAACTATGGCTACACCTTC